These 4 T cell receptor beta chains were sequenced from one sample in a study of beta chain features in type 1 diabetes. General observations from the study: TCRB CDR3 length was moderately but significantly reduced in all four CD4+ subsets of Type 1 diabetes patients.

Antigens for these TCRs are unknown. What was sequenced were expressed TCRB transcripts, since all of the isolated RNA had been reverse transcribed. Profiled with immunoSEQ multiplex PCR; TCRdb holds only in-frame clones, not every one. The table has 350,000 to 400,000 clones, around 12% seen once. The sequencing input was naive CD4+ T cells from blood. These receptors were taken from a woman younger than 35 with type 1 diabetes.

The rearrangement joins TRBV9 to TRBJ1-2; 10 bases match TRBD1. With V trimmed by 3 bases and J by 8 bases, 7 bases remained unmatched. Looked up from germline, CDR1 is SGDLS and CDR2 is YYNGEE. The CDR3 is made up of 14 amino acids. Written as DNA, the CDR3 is TGTGCCAGCAGCGCCCGACAGGGGGCGAGGGGCTACACCTTC. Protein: CASSARQGARGYTF.

The CDR3 is CASSLLMGTYEQYF. The DNA of the CDR3 is TGCGCCAGCAGCTTACTGATGGGCACCTACGAGCAGTACTTC. V gene TRBV4-3 combines with J gene TRBJ2-7, with D hard to call. The CDR3 contains 14 residues. The germline CDR1 and CDR2 sequences are LGHNA and YSLEER. Trimming removed 5 bases from V and 2 bases from J, with 13 bases in between.

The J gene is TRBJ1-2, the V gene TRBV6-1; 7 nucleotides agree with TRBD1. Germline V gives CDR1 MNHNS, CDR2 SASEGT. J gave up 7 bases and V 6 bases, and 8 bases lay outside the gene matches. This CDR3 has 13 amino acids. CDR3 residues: CASRLDRESGYTF. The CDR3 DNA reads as TGTGCCAGCAGACTCGACAGGGAAAGTGGCTACACCTTC.

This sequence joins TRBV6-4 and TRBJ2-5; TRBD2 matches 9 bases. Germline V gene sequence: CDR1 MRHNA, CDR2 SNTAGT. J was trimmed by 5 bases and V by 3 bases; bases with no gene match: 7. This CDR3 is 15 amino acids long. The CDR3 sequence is CASSERSGRIETQYF. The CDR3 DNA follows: TGTGCCAGCAGTGAACGTAGCGGGAGAATCGAGACCCAGTACTTC.